These 13 T cell receptor beta chains were sequenced from one sample in a study of CD8 T cells in ankylosing spondylitis. TCRdb used MiXCR to reprocess the 5' RACE reads, holding one entry per CDR3 protein. The sample has fewer than 350,000 distinct CDR3 sequences; roughly 12% are singletons. The sequencing input was blood, either unsorted or a sorted T cell fraction (not recorded which). These receptors were taken from a female donor with ankylosing spondylitis or in good health (not recorded which).

This clonotype was observed many times. V usage is TRBV3-1 and J usage is TRBJ2-2, with 11 bases that match TRBD2. Germline lookup yields CDR1 LGHDT and CDR2 YNNKEL (reference sequence). CDR3 length: 17 amino acids. Trimming cost V 0 bases and J 5 bases; bases outside gene matches: 5. In DNA form, the CDR3 reads TGTGCCAGCAGCCAAGACTCTAGCGGGAGGTGGACCGGGGAGCTGTTTTTT. Its translation is CASSQDSSGRWTGELFF.

The CDR3 sequence: CASSLGGLAHSGANVLTF. For the CDR3, the DNA is TGTGCCAGCAGTCTCGGGGGACTAGCGCACTCTGGGGCCAACGTCCTGACTTTC. The V gene is TRBV28, the J gene TRBJ2-6, with 10 nucleotides matching TRBD2. Germline assignment: CDR1 MDHEN and CDR2 SYDVKM. Losses at the gene ends were 5 bases for V and 0 bases for J; bases not matched to a gene: 7. The CDR3 is made up of 18 amino acids.

This clonotype has more than one count but fewer than ten. This rearrangement joins TRBV5-5 to TRBJ1-2; unclear D gene. The V end was cut by 4 bases, the J end by 7 bases, with 20 bases between. The germline V gene encodes CDR1 SGHKS and CDR2 YYEKEE (reference sequence). The CDR3 sequence is 15 residues long. CDR3 sequence reads: CASSPVQDAFSGYTF. The CDR3 DNA reads TGTGCCAGCAGCCCCGTCCAGGACGCCTTTAGTGGCTACACCTTC. The full variable domain, completed using reference TRBV5-5 and TRBJ1-2, is DAGVTQSPTHLIKTRGQQVTLRCSPISGHKSVSWYQQVLGQGPQFIFQYYEKEERGRGNFPDRFSARQFPNYSSELNVNALLLGDSALYLCASSPVQDAFSGYTFGSGTRLTVV.

This clonotype occurred many times. This rearrangement joins TRBV5-1 to TRBJ2-7; D may correspond to TRBD1 or TRBD2 (5 bases each). Germline CDR1 is SGHRS and CDR2 is YFSETQ. The CDR3 runs 17 residues. V dropped 4 bases and J dropped 2 bases, with 22 bases sitting between them. For the CDR3, the DNA is TGCGCCAGCAGCCCAAACCCCGGGACCGTAACTACCTACGAGCAGTACTTC. Protein sequence: CASSPNPGTVTTYEQYF.

Ten or more counts support this clonotype. The chain employs TRBV6-5 and TRBJ1-4; no reliable D call. V was shortened by 0 bases and J by 5 bases, with 7 bases between the two germline ends. The CDR3 runs 14 residues. Germline assignment: CDR1 MNHEY and CDR2 SVGAGI. CDR3 in amino acids: CASSYSKENEKLFF. CDR3 bases: TGTGCCAGCAGTTACTCGAAGGAAAATGAAAAACTGTTTTTT.

Ten or more counts support this clonotype. The rearrangement links TRBV5-1 to TRBJ2-7, with TRBD1 matching 8 bases. This CDR3 region has 15 residues. Germline values: CDR1 SGHRS, CDR2 YFSETQ. Germline trimming cut 0 bases from V and 4 bases from J; bases unmatched to any gene: 6. The CDR3 DNA follows: TGCGCCAGCAGCTTGGGCAGGGGGCTGTGGTACGAGCAGTACTTC. Encoded protein: CASSLGRGLWYEQYF.

The chain recombines TRBV28 with TRBJ2-6, with 9 bases lining up with TRBD1. J gave up 0 bases and V 5 bases, and 17 bases lay outside the gene matches. The CDR3 is 21 residues long. Germline V gene data show CDR1 as MDHEN and CDR2 as SYDVKM. CDR3 sequence (DNA): TGTGCCAGCAGTACCACGCAAAAACCGGGACAGGGTAGCTCTGGGGCCAACGTCCTGACTTTC. Protein product: CASSTTQKPGQGSSGANVLTF. The whole variable domain, remainder taken from reference TRBV28 and TRBJ2-6, is DVKVTQSSRYLVKRTGEKVFLECVQDMDHENMFWYRQDPGLGLRLIYFSYDVKMKEKGDIPEGYSVSREKKERFSLILESASTNQTSMYLCASSTTQKPGQGSSGANVLTFGAGSRLTVL.

This clonotype was found many times. The chain couples TRBV20-1 to TRBJ2-1, with 9 bases lining up with TRBD1. Germline-derived CDR1 and CDR2 are DFQATT and SNEGSKA (reference sequence). CDR3 length equals 15 residues. J was trimmed by 6 bases and V by 5 bases; bases with no gene match: 11. The CDR3 bases are TGCAGTGCTGTCCTTGGACAGGGGTTCGGCAATGAGCAGTTCTTC. Protein: CSAVLGQGFGNEQFF.

Here the CDR3 reads CSASPSGGGTGELFF. Written as DNA, the CDR3 is TGCAGTGCTAGCCCTAGCGGGGGCGGAACCGGGGAGCTGTTTTTT. This chain uses TRBV20-1 with TRBJ2-2; 10 bases match TRBD2. This CDR3 contains 15 residues. J lost 5 bases, V lost 3 bases, and 6 bases had no gene match. The germline V gene encodes CDR1 DFQATT and CDR2 SNEGSKA (reference sequence).

This clonotype was detected ten times or more. This chain joins TRBV4-2 and TRBJ2-1; 7 bases match TRBD1. Germline V gene lookup returns CDR1 LGHNA and CDR2 YNFKEQ. The junction had 2 bases not matched to a gene; V was cut back by 6 bases and J by 0 bases. The CDR3 covers 14 residues. The CDR3 region has the DNA TGTGCCAGCAGACAGGGGTACTCCTACAATGAGCAGTTCTTC. It yields the protein CASRQGYSYNEQFF.

This clonotype has at least ten counts. V gene TRBV20-1 combines with J gene TRBJ2-1, with 10 nucleotides matching TRBD2. J lost 4 bases, V lost 0 bases, and 3 bases had no gene match. CDR3 length equals 15 residues. Per the germline V gene, CDR1 is DFQATT and CDR2 is SNEGSKA (reference sequence). This chain's CDR3 is CSARDVAGGYNEQFF. The CDR3 DNA reads as TGCAGTGCTAGAGACGTAGCGGGGGGATACAATGAGCAGTTCTTC.

This chain uses TRBV18 with TRBJ1-2, with 10 bases fitting TRBD1. Germline CDR1 and CDR2: KGHSH and LQKENI. The CDR3 has 14 amino acids. Trimming cost V 6 bases and J 4 bases; bases outside gene matches: 5. CDR3 residues: CASSGTGESYGYTF. CDR3 DNA sequence: TGTGCCAGCTCCGGGACAGGGGAGAGCTATGGCTACACCTTC.

This clonotype was seen a handful of times. The CDR3 loop reads CASSDRTGGHTEAFF. In nucleotides, the CDR3 is TGCGCCAGCAGCGACCGGACAGGGGGGCACACTGAAGCTTTCTTT. The chain recombines TRBV5-1 with TRBJ1-1; 10 positions match TRBD1. Germline trimming cut 4 bases from V and 3 bases from J; bases unmatched to any gene: 6. The V gene's germline CDR1 is SGHRS and CDR2 YFSETQ. The CDR3 has 15 residues.